This TCR beta chain is drawn from a study of regulatory T cells in long-lasting Graves disease. The TCR beta library used iRepertoire HTBI primers with Arm-PCR amplification of CDR3. TCRdb reprocessed the multiplex PCR reads with MiXCR, giving one entry per CDR3 protein. Of about 540,000 distinct CDR3 sequences listed, approximately 13% are singletons. Time point indicated: newly diagnosed GD, antithyroid drugs for less than 3 months. Generation of the TCR library employed RNA extracted from PBMCs. It was an endocrinology department in Xi'an, China, that provided the patients. Germline V gene sequence: CDR1 MNHEY, CDR2 SMNVEV (reference sequence). The CDR3 is 13 residues long. A single count supports this clonotype. This sequence is one base from a far larger clone and is likely a read error. The data also belong to a second study, concerning T cells in Graves' hyperthyroidism and ophthalmopathy. That study reports: A first-round RT-PCR of the TCR CDR3 used the HTBI primer set. Blood shared most expanded thyroid clonotypes above 0.001. Ophthalmopathy stood apart from stable hyperthyroidism in a 13 V-J model.

The sample was peripheral blood mononuclear cells (PBMCs), taken at new diagnosis, from a patient treated with antithyroid drugs. This receptor was taken from a young man with Graves disease. The rearrangement joins TRBV27 to TRBJ2-7; maybe TRBD2 (6 bases). The CDR3 reads CASSLRDSYEQCF. CDR3 coding DNA: TGTGCCAGCAGTCTGCGGGACTCCTACGAGCAGTGCTTC.